The rows below give T cell receptor beta chains drawn from one sample of a study of blood T cells in healthy people across ages. TCRdb re-analysed the 5' RACE reads in MiXCR, keeping a single row per CDR3 protein. The sample has 600,000 to 900,000 distinct CDR3 sequences; more than 25% are singletons. A further study also used this sample, focusing on T cells of mothers and their children.

Sequenced: blood. These receptors were taken from a boy aged 5-17 years in good health. Each CDR3 is given with its conserved first and last residue. D genes are given only for firm matches. Clone size, where shown, is once, few, many, or a class for clones that have expanded.

>TRBV5-1|TRBJ2-7|NA|NA
TGCGCCAGCAGCCGAACGATCTCCTACGAGCAGTACTTC
CASSRTISYEQYF
>TRBV27|TRBJ2-3|few|TRBD1
TGTGCCAGCAGGCCCCACCCCGGGACAGGGGTGACAGATACGCAGTATTTT
CASRPHPGTGVTDTQYF
>TRBV7-3|TRBJ2-1|NA|NA
TGTGCCAGCAGCTATACTAGCAACTACAACGAGCAGTTCTTC
CASSYTSNYNEQFF
>TRBV12-3/TRBV12-4|TRBJ2-1|NA|NA
TGTGCCAGCAGTCCCCCGTGGGCTCCCGATGGGCAGTTCTTC
CASSPPWAPDGQFF
>TRBV10-3|TRBJ2-5|many|TRBD1
TGTGCCATCAGCGGGACAGGGCCCAGGGAGACCCAGTACTTC
CAISGTGPRETQYF
>TRBV4-1|TRBJ2-1|few|NA
TGCGCCAGCAGCCAATACTTTAACAATGAGCAGTTCTTC
CASSQYFNNEQFF
>TRBV11-2|TRBJ2-2|NA|TRBD2
TGTGCCAGCAGTGCCCAAGCGGGGGGACTCACCGGGGAGCTGTTTTTT
CASSAQAGGLTGELFF
>TRBV5-1|TRBJ2-5|NA|TRBD2
TGCGCCAGCAGCTCCCTGCCGGGGGGGCAAGAGACCCAGTACTTC
CASSSLPGGQETQYF
>TRBV7-2|TRBJ1-6|many|NA
TGTGCCAGCAGCCCCAAGAGGGCAGATAATTCACCCCTCCACTTT
CASSPKRADNSPLHF
>TRBV12-3/TRBV12-4|TRBJ1-2|NA|TRBD1
TGTGCCACCCGGGACAGGAGTTATGGCTACACCTTC
CATRDRSYGYTF
>TRBV7-9|TRBJ2-3|few|NA
TGTGCCAGCAGCACACGGACCGGAACTGATACGCAGTATTTT
CASSTRTGTDTQYF
>TRBV4-2|TRBJ1-1|NA|TRBD1
TGTGCCAGCAGCCAAGATAGGGGGACAGGGGGCACTGAAGCTTTCTTT
CASSQDRGTGGTEAFF
>TRBV30|TRBJ2-7|NA|NA
TGTGCCGCAGGGCCCGGCGGGCAGTACTTC
CAAGPGGQYF
>TRBV5-1|TRBJ2-7|few|NA
TGCGCCAGCAGCCCGACCGGGACGGGATTTTCCTACGAGCAGTACTTC
CASSPTGTGFSYEQYF
>TRBV30|TRBJ2-7|few|NA
TGTGCCTGGTTTGAGGGTACCGAGCAGTACTTC
CAWFEGTEQYF
>TRBV20-1|TRBJ2-7|few|TRBD2
TGCAGTGCTAGACCCCTTTTTCGGGGGGGGCTAGGCTACGAGCAGTACTTC
CSARPLFRGGLGYEQYF
>TRBV12-3/TRBV12-4|TRBJ1-1|few|NA
TGTGCCAGCAGGGCCCACTTTCCGACAGGTGGGGGGTCGAATGAAGCTTTCTTT
CASRAHFPTGGGSNEAFF
>TRBV12-3/TRBV12-4|TRBJ2-5|NA|NA
TGTGCCAGCAGTTGGGGGCAGGGAAGTGGGGAGACCCAGTACTTC
CASSWGQGSGETQYF
>TRBV2|TRBJ2-1|NA|NA
TGTGCCAGCGAGGAGGGGCCAAAGGGGAGCTCCTACAATGAGCAGTTCTTC
CASEEGPKGSSYNEQFF
>TRBV20-1|TRBJ1-1|few|NA
TGCAGTGCCAGCCGCACACGAGAGAACACTGAAGCTTTCTTT
CSASRTRENTEAFF
>TRBV30|TRBJ2-7|NA|NA
TGTGCCTGGAGTGCCAAGGCGGGGATTCGCGAGCAGTACTTC
CAWSAKAGIREQYF
>TRBV12-3/TRBV12-4|TRBJ2-5|many|NA
TGTGCCAGCAGTCCTCCCGGGGGTGGTTTGGAGACCCAGTACTTC
CASSPPGGGLETQYF
>TRBV14|TRBJ2-6|NA|TRBD1
TGTGCCAGCAGCCAAGAGGGACAGGGCACCTCTGGGGCCAACGTCCTGACTTTC
CASSQEGQGTSGANVLTF
>TRBV5-1|TRBJ2-5|NA|NA
TGCGCCAGCAGCTCTACGACAGGTCTCCAAGAGACCCAGTACTTC
CASSSTTGLQETQYF
>TRBV20-1|TRBJ1-4|few|NA
TGCAGTGCTACCAGGGCAACTAATGAAAAACTGTTTTTT
CSATRATNEKLFF
>TRBV20-1|TRBJ2-1|few|TRBD2
TGCAGTGCTAGACGGGGACTAGTCAGGGATGAGCAGTTCTTC
CSARRGLVRDEQFF
>TRBV11-1|TRBJ1-1|few|TRBD1
TGTGCCAGCAGCGCGCGACAGGGCATGAACACTGAAGCTTTCTTT
CASSARQGMNTEAFF
>TRBV5-1|TRBJ1-1|few|NA
TGCGCCAGCAGCTTGGATTGGGGCCCGAACACTGAAGCTTTCTTT
CASSLDWGPNTEAFF
>TRBV20-1|TRBJ2-1|NA|TRBD2
TGCAGTGCTAGGACCGCTGGGGGGGGGTCGTCCTACAATGAGCAGTTCTTC
CSARTAGGGSSYNEQFF
>TRBV6-6|TRBJ2-1|NA|NA
TGTGCCAGCAGTCTGGACACCCACAATGAGCAGTTCTTC
CASSLDTHNEQFF
>TRBV29-1|TRBJ2-7|NA|NA
TGCAGCGTTCATGGTGCCGAGCAGTACTTC
CSVHGAEQYF
>TRBV11-2|TRBJ1-4|many|TRBD1
TGTGCCAGCAGCTTTAGACAGGGCAATGAAAAACTGTTTTTT
CASSFRQGNEKLFF
>TRBV12-3/TRBV12-4|TRBJ2-4|NA|TRBD1
TGTGCCAGCAGTCTTTCCGGACAGGGGAGCATTCAGTACTTC
CASSLSGQGSIQYF
>TRBV27|TRBJ2-7|NA|NA
TGTGCCAGCAGTGCGGTTGGGGGGACCTCCTACGAGCAGTACTTC
CASSAVGGTSYEQYF
>TRBV10-3|TRBJ2-1|NA|TRBD2
TGTGCCATCAAAGTAGGCGGGGGGGCATACAATGAGCAGTTCTTC
CAIKVGGGAYNEQFF
>TRBV7-6|TRBJ2-7|few|NA
TGTGCCAGCAGCTTAGGGATAGGAGGGGGGGCCTACGAGCAGTACTTC
CASSLGIGGGAYEQYF
>TRBV27|TRBJ2-3|NA|TRBD2
TGTGCCAGCAGTAAGGTTCTCGTAGCGGGGGGCGCATCAGATACGCAGTATTTT
CASSKVLVAGGASDTQYF
>TRBV28|TRBJ2-7|NA|NA
TGTGCCAGCACGGGGCAGGGGAGGGTGGAGCAGTACTTC
CASTGQGRVEQYF
>TRBV4-1|TRBJ2-7|NA|TRBD2
TGCGCCAGCAGCCAAGATCACCGAGCGGGGGGGCCCTACGAGCAGTACTTC
CASSQDHRAGGPYEQYF
>TRBV5-1|TRBJ2-3|NA|NA
TGCGCCAGCAGCCGGGCAGCCTCTAGCACAGATACGCAGTATTTT
CASSRAASSTDTQYF
>TRBV12-3/TRBV12-4|TRBJ2-5|few|TRBD1
TGTGCCAGCAGCTTCGGGACCACCCTAGGGGGCCTCCAAGAGACCCAGTACTTC
CASSFGTTLGGLQETQYF
>TRBV12-3/TRBV12-4|TRBJ1-1|few|NA
TGTGCCAGCAGCAACCTAAAGGGCGACATGAACACTGAAGCTTTCTTT
CASSNLKGDMNTEAFF
>TRBV27|TRBJ2-1|NA|NA
TGTGCCAGCAGTTTGAAGCTAGCGCTATACAATGAGCAGTTCTTC
CASSLKLALYNEQFF
>TRBV29-1|TRBJ2-7|NA|NA
TGCAGCGTCCCCGTGGGGTCCGGCGAGCAGTACTTC
CSVPVGSGEQYF
>TRBV7-9|TRBJ1-4|NA|NA
TGTGCCAGCAGCTCCCCCGGGGGACACCGGGGACTCCTTGAAAAACTGTTTTTT
CASSSPGGHRGLLEKLFF
>TRBV7-2|TRBJ2-7|few|TRBD2
TGTGCCAGCAGCTGGACTAGCGGACTATTCTCCTACGAGCAGTACTTC
CASSWTSGLFSYEQYF
>TRBV3-1|TRBJ2-4|NA|NA
TGTGCCAGCAGCCAAGTTAACATTCAGTACTTC
CASSQVNIQYF
>TRBV11-2|TRBJ2-7|NA|NA
TGTGCCAGCAGCTTAGAACCAGGGAGGGGGACCTACGAGCAGTACTTC
CASSLEPGRGTYEQYF
>TRBV28|TRBJ1-4|few|TRBD1
TGTGCCAGCAATGCGGGCGTCCCAGGGGGAGAAAAACTGTTTTTT
CASNAGVPGGEKLFF
>TRBV7-3|TRBJ2-1|few|TRBD2
TGTGCCAGCAGCTCCCGGACTAGCGGGGGGACGACCTACAATGAGCAGTTCTTC
CASSSRTSGGTTYNEQFF
>TRBV3-1|TRBJ2-7|NA|TRBD1
TGTGCCAGCAGCCAAGATCAGGACAGGGAAAGGAAGGAGCAGTACTTC
CASSQDQDRERKEQYF
>TRBV6-1|TRBJ2-5|NA|TRBD1
TGTGCCAGCAGACCCAACAGGGGGCCAGAGACCCAGTACTTC
CASRPNRGPETQYF
>TRBV6-1|TRBJ2-7|few|NA
TGTGCCAGCAGTGAGAACCACAGGGTGAGATACGAGCAGTACTTC
CASSENHRVRYEQYF
>TRBV9|TRBJ2-5|few|TRBD2
TGTGCCAGCAGCGTCATAGCGGGGCCCGAAGAGACCCAGTACTTC
CASSVIAGPEETQYF
>TRBV7-3|TRBJ2-1|NA|TRBD1
TGTACCAGCAGCGACCGGGACAGGGTACGGAATGAGCAGTTCTTC
CTSSDRDRVRNEQFF